This TCR beta chain stems from a study of cytomegalovirus exposure and HLA in healthy donors. General observations from the study: Later analysis placed DRB1 highest and HLA-C lowest in TCR association rates, which differed by HLA locus. The study dropped some indistinguishable V segments, TRBV6-2 and TRBV6-3 among them. It was 150 to 200 TCR beta chains that were listed as cytomegalovirus-associated. Apart from CMV serostatus, no immune exposure information was available.

Germline-derived CDR1 and CDR2 are SNHLY and FYNNEI. This CDR3 region has 13 residues. Trimming left V 6 bases short and J 4 bases short, with 10 bases between. Primers included in the PCR were 60 Vbeta and 13 Jbeta primers. The assay was immunoSEQ multiplex PCR, and TCRdb's table has in-frame clones only and misses some. The data show around 100,000 clones, with 65% to 80% seen just once and 10% held by the top ten. Comment on this clone: Antigen unknown.

The TCR originated in a man aged 50-60 years in good health and CMV-seronegative. Input material: PBMCs. This chain uses TRBV2 with TRBJ1-5; no firm D call. CDR3 sequence: CASSTEINQPQHF. Written as DNA, the CDR3 is TGTGCCAGCAGCACAGAAATTAATCAGCCCCAGCATTTT.